This TCR beta chain appears in the sequencing data of a study of low-dose radiotherapy and immunotherapy resistance in tumors. Germline V gives CDR1 SGHNT, CDR2 YYREEE (reference sequence). The V gene end was trimmed by 4 bases and the J gene end by 6 bases; junction bases not matched to a gene: 4. The CDR3 covers 13 residues. TRAV- and TRBV-specific primers were used for first-strand cDNA, which covered alpha and beta chains. Over around 19 PCR cycles, TCRs were amplified from a constant-region primer and V-primer adapter. TCRdb reanalysed the reads using MiXCR and keeps one entry per CDR3 protein. The data show 8,500 to 9,500 distinct CDR3 sequences, with 69% seen just once and approximately 6.8% held by the top ten.

The receptor was derived from a human donor with advanced metastatic prostate, ovarian, gallbladder or colorectal cancer (not recorded which). This table probably holds off-target reads from a library built for another chain. The rearrangement links TRBV5-4 to TRBJ2-5; 9 nucleotides agree with TRBD1. CDR3 sequence (DNA): TGTGCCAGCAGCCCGGGACAGGGACAGACCCAGTACTTC. Translating gives CASSPGQGQTQYF.